In its sample, the clone carrying this T cell receptor beta chain was seen once. Its target is not known. This specimen comes from a study of CD8+ T cells in alopecia areata. Broader study findings: Normal skin's resident alphabeta T cells are also sequenced in scalp samples. Alopecia totalis/universalis scalp especially showed more expanded CD8+ clones than normal scalp.

RNA extraction was followed by reverse transcription into cDNA, which acted as the sequencing template. Clones were sequenced by immunoSEQ multiplex PCR, and TCRdb holds only the in-frame ones, with some missing. This table has 37,000 or so clones, around half appearing once. The CDR3 runs to 11 residues. Germline V CDR1 and CDR2: SGHVS, FNYEAQ. Deletions cut 5 bases from V and 9 bases from J, with 8 bases between. CD4+ cells obtained from about five patients were subjected to sorting into CD25+CD127- cells. Samples from alopecia areata patients were lesional scalp punch biopsies and peripheral blood. It was from PBMCs that CD4+ and CD8+ T cells were sorted.

The origin of this receptor is a human donor with alopecia areata. The chain carries TRBV7-6 and TRBJ2-1, with D unclear. Sequencing was done on a sample of CD4+ Tregs sorted from blood. In DNA, the CDR3 is TGTGCCAGCAGCCTAAACCGTGAGCAGTTCTTC. Its protein is CASSLNREQFF. Based on the CDR3 plus reference TRBV7-6 and TRBJ2-1, the full variable domain is GAGVSQSPRYKVTKRGQDVALRCDPISGHVSLYWYRQALGQGPEFLTYFNYEAQQDKSGLPNDRFSAERPEGSISTLTIQRTEQRDSAMYRCASSLNREQFFGPGTRLTVL.